Listed here are 23 T cell receptor beta chains from one sample, sequenced in a study of blood T cell repertoires in COVID-19 (dated by TCRdb to 2020 to 2022). Receptors were amplified or captured by the immunoSEQ multiplex PCR assay. This immuneACCESS table, as held by TCRdb, lists in-frame sequences with V and J called but not all clones. Of the missing ones, under half trace to an unresolved V gene in checked studies; the others have no known cause. The sample profile shows some 25,000 clones; 90% of them were found once. The leading ten clones occupy around 10% of the sample. The sample comprised peripheral blood. Source of these receptors: a man between 65 and 85 years old with acute or convalescent COVID-19.

The chain uses TRBV11-2 and TRBJ2-2, with D hard to call. CDR1 is SGHAT, CDR2 FQNNGV, per germline. The CDR3 loop spans 11 amino acids. Trimming took 7 bases from V and 6 from J, leaving 6 bases between them. CDR3: CASNTAGELFF. CDR3 sequence (DNA): TGTGCCAGCAATACGGCCGGGGAGCTGTTTTTT.

V usage is TRBV10-3 and J usage is TRBJ2-3; possibly TRBD2 for D (6 bases). Trimming left V 6 bases short and J 3 bases short, with 13 bases between. CDR1 ENHRY and CDR2 SYGVKD come from the germline V gene. The CDR3 contains 14 residues. As DNA, the CDR3 is TGTGCCATCAGGCATGGGGGGAGGACAGATACGCAGTATTTT. This gives the protein CAIRHGGRTDTQYF.

The rearrangement uses TRBV19 and TRBJ2-7; 7 bases align to TRBD1. Germline V gene sequence: CDR1 LNHDA, CDR2 SQIVND (reference sequence). J was trimmed by 6 bases and V by 6 bases; bases with no gene match: 11. This CDR3 comprises 14 residues. CDR3 sequence reads: CASRINMNRGEQYF. DNA of the CDR3: TGTGCCAGTAGGATCAATATGAACAGGGGCGAGCAGTACTTC.

V is TRBV9 and J is TRBJ2-1, with D maybe TRBD2 (5 bases). The germline gives CDR1 SGDLS, CDR2 YYNGEE. Between the trimmed V and J ends, which lost 0 bases and 1 base, there was a span of 11 bases. This CDR3 comprises 16 residues. The CDR3 region is CASSVEASRSYNEQFF. The CDR3 nucleotides read TGTGCCAGCAGCGTAGAGGCTAGCCGATCCTACAATGAGCAGTTCTTC. The full variable domain, with the rest looked up from reference TRBV9 and TRBJ2-1, is DSGVTQTPKHLITATGQRVTLRCSPRSGDLSVYWYQQSLDQGLQFLIQYYNGEERAKGNILERFSAQQFPDLHSELNLSSLELGDSALYFCASSVEASRSYNEQFFGPGTRLTVL.

This chain joins TRBV28 and TRBJ1-1; 7 nucleotides line up with TRBD1. Unmatched junction bases numbered 15, after V lost 4 bases and J lost 4 bases. CDR1 MDHEN and CDR2 SYDVKM come from the germline V gene. The CDR3 extends over 17 amino acids. The CDR3 DNA is TGTGCCAGCAGTTCCCAGGGGGTACGGGAGGGATTCACTGAAGCTTTCTTT. Residues: CASSSQGVREGFTEAFF.

The chain employs TRBV11-2 and TRBJ1-5, with D uncertain. There are 15 residues in the CDR3. The germline V gene encodes CDR1 SGHAT and CDR2 FQNNGV. Trimming removed 1 base at V and 2 bases at J, with 9 bases between. The CDR3 loop reads CASSLVGSRNQPQHF. The DNA for the CDR3 is TGTGCCAGCAGCTTAGTAGGGAGCCGCAATCAGCCCCAGCATTTT.

V usage is TRBV12-3 or TRBV12-4 and J usage is TRBJ1-4; a weak D match, TRBD1 (5 bases). This CDR3 has 12 amino acids. Between the trimmed V and J ends, which lost 10 bases and 5 bases, there was a span of 11 bases. DNA of the CDR3: TGTGCCACCGCGACAGAGAATGAAAAACTGTTTTTT. It codes for CATATENEKLFF.

The genes are TRBV4-2 and TRBJ1-2, with 7 bases identical to TRBD1. After removal of 3 bases from V and 3 bases from J, the junction contained 1 base not matched to a gene. From germline, CDR1 is LGHNA and CDR2 YNFKEQ. The CDR3 covers 13 residues. CDR3 in amino acids: CASSHDRDYGYTF. The DNA for the CDR3 is TGTGCCAGCAGCCACGACAGGGACTATGGCTACACCTTC.

The chain couples TRBV18 to TRBJ1-1; 8 positions agree with TRBD1. The CDR3 spans 16 residues. With 3 bases clipped from V and 1 base from J, the junction kept 7 bases outside the gene matches. Per germline, CDR1 KGHSH and CDR2 LQKENI. The CDR3 reads CASSPAGTGSNTEAFF. The DNA for the CDR3 is TGTGCCAGCTCACCGGCCGGGACAGGCTCGAACACTGAAGCTTTCTTT.

This rearrangement joins TRBV5-8 to TRBJ1-1; D is possibly TRBD1 (6 bases). V was pared by 0 bases and J by 2 bases, with 11 bases between. Germline assignment: CDR1 SGHTS and CDR2 YDEGEE. CDR3 length equals 15 residues. CDR3 region: CASSLAWGQNTEAFF. The CDR3, as DNA: TGTGCCAGCAGCTTGGCGTGGGGACAAAACACTGAAGCTTTCTTT.

The J gene is TRBJ1-2, the V gene TRBV28, with 9 bases that match TRBD1. J lost 2 bases, V lost 5 bases, and 12 bases had no gene match. This CDR3 region has 17 residues. Germline lookup yields CDR1 MDHEN and CDR2 SYDVKM. This chain's CDR3 is CASSVPDGTGRNYGYTF. The CDR3 DNA is TGTGCCAGCAGTGTCCCCGACGGGACAGGGAGGAACTATGGCTACACCTTC.

This chain uses TRBV7-2 with TRBJ2-2; maybe TRBD2 (6 bases). The CDR3 covers 14 residues. Germline V CDR1 and CDR2: SGHTA, FQGNSA. V was trimmed by 3 bases and J by 7 bases, leaving 12 bases between them. The CDR3: CASSFAGPSGELFF. The CDR3 nucleotides read TGTGCCAGCAGCTTTGCGGGACCCAGCGGGGAGCTGTTTTTT.

This sequence joins TRBV6-6 and TRBJ2-5; D possibly corresponds to TRBD1 (6 bases). Trimming stripped 4 bases from V and 0 bases from J, with 15 bases between. CDR1 and CDR2 from the germline V gene are MNHNY and SVGAGI (reference sequence). This CDR3 contains 16 residues. CDR3 in amino acids: CASSSLDRDNQETQYF. The CDR3 DNA is TGTGCCAGCAGTTCCCTTGACCGGGACAACCAAGAGACCCAGTACTTC.

The chain recombines TRBV9 with TRBJ1-1, with TRBD1 matching 7 bases. From germline, CDR1 is SGDLS and CDR2 YYNGEE. V was clipped by 3 bases and J by 0 bases; unmatched bases: 5. This CDR3 comprises 15 residues. The CDR3 sequence is CASSERGQLNTEAFF. The CDR3 DNA is TGTGCCAGCAGCGAGAGGGGACAGCTGAACACTGAAGCTTTCTTT.

The genes are TRBV18 and TRBJ2-1; the D is unclear. Per the germline V gene, CDR1 is KGHSH and CDR2 is LQKENI. Trimming took off 3 bases at V and 2 bases at J, with 8 bases between the two ends. The CDR3 has 14 amino acids. The CDR3 sequence: CASSPSRTYNEQFF. The CDR3 region has the DNA TGTGCCAGCTCACCGTCGCGGACCTACAATGAGCAGTTCTTC.

This clone occurred once. The chain carries TRBV27 and TRBJ1-2; 9 positions match TRBD1. V was pared by 5 bases and J by 7 bases, with 5 bases of the junction left unmatched. CDR3 length equals 13 residues. Germline CDR1 is MNHEY and CDR2 is SMNVEV (reference sequence). For the CDR3, the DNA is TGTGCCAGCAGTCTCGGGACAGGGCTTGGCTACACCTTC. Its translation: CASSLGTGLGYTF.

The chain is built from TRBV5-8 and TRBJ1-5; TRBD1 might be the D (6 bases). CDR3 length: 15 residues. V was cut by 5 bases and J by 0 bases, with 12 bases left in between. Germline CDR1 SGHTS, CDR2 YDEGEE. Here the CDR3 reads CASRAGQYSNQPQHF. Here the CDR3 DNA reads TGTGCCAGCAGGGCCGGACAGTATAGCAATCAGCCCCAGCATTTT.

As for this clone: An end of the junction does not agree with germline; a read error may underlie this. V usage is TRBV7-3 and J usage is TRBJ2-1; D is unclear. The CDR3 has 11 amino acids. From germline, CDR1 is SGHTA and CDR2 FQGTGA. DNA for the CDR3: TGTGCCAGCAGCTCCAACAATGAGCAGTTCTTC. Translated: CASSSNNEQFF.

The V gene is TRBV2, the J gene TRBJ1-4, with D unclear. Trimming left V 6 bases short and J 5 bases short, with 13 bases between. CDR1 is SNHLY and CDR2 is FYNNEI in the germline V gene. The CDR3 has 14 amino acids. CDR3 nucleotides: TGTGCCAGCAGCGCCACGGCGGGAAATGAAAAACTGTTTTTT. Translating gives CASSATAGNEKLFF.

J is TRBJ2-5 and V is TRBV5-1, with 10 positions matching TRBD1. V shed 4 bases, J shed 5 bases, and the junction held 5 bases outside the gene matches. CDR1 and CDR2 from the germline V gene are SGHRS and YFSETQ. This CDR3 region has 14 residues. The CDR3 here is CASSPGQGFETQYF. CDR3 DNA: TGCGCCAGCAGCCCGGGACAGGGGTTCGAGACCCAGTACTTC.

The V call is TRBV7-3, the J call TRBJ2-5, with D hard to call. V shed 2 bases and J shed 2 bases, with 9 bases lying between them. The germline V gene encodes CDR1 SGHTA and CDR2 FQGTGA. The CDR3 sequence is 14 residues long. CDR3 region: CASSLGSGQETQYF. CDR3 nucleotides: TGTGCCAGCAGCTTAGGCTCGGGTCAAGAGACCCAGTACTTC.

The chain has TRBV7-3 and TRBJ2-5; the D gene is possibly TRBD2 (5 bases). The CDR3 is 13 amino acids. Looked up from germline, CDR1 is SGHTA and CDR2 is FQGTGA. Trimming pared 2 bases from V and 5 bases from J, leaving 9 bases between. The CDR3 nucleotides read TGTGCCAGCAGCTTAGAGGGTAGGGAGACCCAGTACTTC. As protein: CASSLEGRETQYF.

V gene TRBV2 combines with J gene TRBJ2-2; 14 positions agree with TRBD2. J gave up 6 bases and V 3 bases, and 6 bases lay outside the gene matches. Germline V gene data show CDR1 as SNHLY and CDR2 as FYNNEI. The CDR3 extends over 17 amino acids. The CDR3 nucleotides are TGTGCCAGCAGTGAGACTAGCGGGAGGGCCAGCCCCGGGGAGCTGTTTTTT. Translated: CASSETSGRASPGELFF.